The rows below give T cell receptor beta chains drawn from one sample of a study of blood T cell repertoires in COVID-19. Data came from immunoSEQ multiplex PCR; TCRdb stores just in-frame clones and leaves some out. The sample carries tens of thousands of clones, over 90% recorded once. The sample was peripheral blood. Receptors originate from a man between 60 and 70 years old with acute or convalescent COVID-19. Both conserved end residues are part of each CDR3. Each record gives: CDR3 DNA, CDR3 protein, clone size, J gene, V gene, D gene. The D gene is left open where the match is weak. Expanded clones are given a class, and other clones once, few, many or no size at all.

TGTGCCAGCAGCCAACTAGCGGAGGGAGATACGCAGTATTTT,CASSQLAEGDTQYF,-,TRBJ2-3,TRBV3-1/TRBV3-2,TRBD2
TGTGCCAGCAGTCCTAGGCGGGGGTTAAATGAAAAACTGTTTTTT,CASSPRRGLNEKLFF,-,TRBJ1-4,TRBV6-5,-
TGCGCCAGCAGCAAGGGACAGCGCGTCGAGCAGTACTTC,CASSKGQRVEQYF,few,TRBJ2-7,TRBV5-1,TRBD1
TGTGCCAGCAGCCCCCAGAACACCATATATTTT,CASSPQNTIYF,-,TRBJ1-3,TRBV12-3/TRBV12-4,-
TGTGCCAGCAGTTTATTGTCCCAGGGGGAGGACGAGCAGTACTTC,CASSLLSQGEDEQYF,-,TRBJ2-7,TRBV28,-
TGTGCCACCAGCAGAGATAGGCTAGCGGGCCCCTACAATGAGCAGTTCTTC,CATSRDRLAGPYNEQFF,-,TRBJ2-1,TRBV15,TRBD2
TGTGCCAGCAGCGTTGGGGACAAAGTCTACGAGCAGTACTTC,CASSVGDKVYEQYF,-,TRBJ2-7,TRBV3-1/TRBV3-2,-
TGTGCCAGCAGTGGAACAGGGTTAGGTAGCAATCAGCCCCAGCATTTT,CASSGTGLGSNQPQHF,-,TRBJ1-5,TRBV28,-
TGTGCCAGCTCACCACAGAGCGGCCTTAATTCACCCCTCCACTTT,CASSPQSGLNSPLHF,-,TRBJ1-6,TRBV18,-
TGTGCCAGTAGGCCACAGGGGGCGGGAGAGACCCAGTACTTC,CASRPQGAGETQYF,-,TRBJ2-5,TRBV19,TRBD1
TGTGCCAGCAGCTTAGTCGGGCGGGAAGGTTCTTACGAGCAGTACTTC,CASSLVGREGSYEQYF,once,TRBJ2-7,TRBV7-9,-
TGTGCCAGCAGCTCGGACAGGACCCCCTCCCGGGGCTACACCTTC,CASSSDRTPSRGYTF,-,TRBJ1-2,TRBV11-3,TRBD1